This TCR beta chain was identified in a study of cytomegalovirus exposure and HLA in healthy donors. Study as a whole: An early data release held tens of millions of unique TCRs from HLA-typed donors. General study results and limits: Productive status was seen about 90% or about 30% of the time for most TCR beta V segments in an earlier analysis. In a later analysis, across HLA loci, associated TCR counts were highest for DRB1, lowest for HLA-C.

60 Vbeta and 13 Jbeta primers were used in PCR. Data came from immunoSEQ multiplex PCR; TCRdb stores just in-frame clones and leaves some out. Of under 200,000 clones listed, around four fifths are singletons. In the case of this clone: Its antigen is currently unknown.

The ends lost 7 bases at V and 7 bases at J; junction bases unmatched: 7. The CDR3 runs to 15 residues. Germline V CDR1 and CDR2: LGHNT, FRNRAP. The chain links TRBV12-5 to TRBJ2-1; 13 nucleotides match TRBD2. The sample taken for sequencing was PBMCs. The TCR was taken from a woman under 40 in good health and CMV-seronegative. The DNA for the CDR3 is TGTGCTAGTGCCCGTACTAGCGGGGGGGGGAATGAGCAGTTCTTC. It codes for CASARTSGGGNEQFF.